The 14 T cell receptor beta chains below were found in one sample sequenced in a study of CD8 T cells in Susac syndrome. Roughly 0.45 to 1 ug RNA was reverse transcribed with random hexamers. One entry per CDR3 protein, called by TCRdb with MiXCR from the immunoSEQ multiplex PCR reads. The repertoire holds 120,000 or so distinct CDR3 sequences, with around 94% as singletons. The sample was CD8+ T cells from PBMCs. The source of these receptors is a human donor with Susac syndrome.

The gene calls are TRBV13 and TRBJ2-7; D gene ambiguous. Deletions cut 1 base from V and 3 bases from J, with 10 bases between. The CDR3 is 14 residues long. Per the germline V gene, CDR1 is PRHDT and CDR2 is FYEKMQ (reference sequence). The CDR3 sequence is CASSLVAESYEQYF. CDR3 bases: TGTGCCAGCAGCTTAGTAGCAGAAAGCTACGAGCAGTACTTC.

The gene calls are TRBV29-1 and TRBJ2-2, with D unresolved. This CDR3 has 14 amino acids. CDR1 is SQVTM, CDR2 ANQGSEA, per germline. The germline V and J ends were trimmed by 6 bases and 0 bases, with 11 bases remaining between them. Here the CDR3 reads CSVLDVANTGELFF. CDR3 DNA: TGCAGCGTACTGGACGTCGCGAACACCGGGGAGCTGTTTTTT.

The chain has TRBV6-2 or TRBV6-3 and TRBJ2-2, with D possibly TRBD1 on 5 matching bases. Germline CDR1 reads MNHEY; CDR2 reads SVGEGT. The CDR3 has 13 residues. Trimming cost V 11 bases and J 1 base, with 11 bases left between them. The CDR3 region is CACGRGNTGELFF. The CDR3 DNA sequence: TGTGCCTGCGGAAGGGGGAACACCGGGGAGCTGTTTTTT.

This chain connects TRBV7-2 to TRBJ2-5; 10 positions agree with TRBD2. Trimming cost V 1 base and J 5 bases; bases outside gene matches: 4. This CDR3 contains 15 residues. Germline-derived CDR1 and CDR2 are SGHTA and FQGNSA. CDR3 in amino acids: CASSLVDSGGETQYF. The CDR3 bases are TGTGCCAGCAGCTTAGTAGATAGCGGGGGGGAGACCCAGTACTTC.

This sequence joins TRBV13 and TRBJ1-1; D gene ambiguous. Germline V gene sequence: CDR1 PRHDT, CDR2 FYEKMQ (reference sequence). The V gene lost 1 base and the J gene lost 0 bases, with 0 bases spanning the gap. This CDR3 is 12 amino acids long. CDR3 bases: TGTGCCAGCAGCTTAGTGAACACTGAAGCTTTCTTT. Translating gives CASSLVNTEAFF.

V gene TRBV20-1 combines with J gene TRBJ1-2; D remains unclear. The germline V and J ends were trimmed by 2 bases and 4 bases, with 8 bases remaining between them. CDR3 length equals 12 residues. Germline CDR1 DFQATT, CDR2 SNEGSKA (reference sequence). CDR3: CSARRTVYGYTF. CDR3 DNA sequence: TGCAGTGCTAGACGGACCGTCTATGGCTACACCTTC.

This clonotype was detected once. V gene TRBV7-8 combines with J gene TRBJ2-1; 10 bases are a match to TRBD2. This CDR3 comprises 14 residues. The ends lost 3 bases at V and 5 bases at J; junction bases unmatched: 1. Germline lookup yields CDR1 SGHVS and CDR2 FQNEAQ. CDR3 sequence: CASSFSGGHNEQFF. The CDR3 DNA reads as TGTGCCAGCAGCTTTAGCGGGGGGCACAATGAGCAGTTCTTC.

This chain joins TRBV3-1 and TRBJ2-2; TRBD1 is a possible D gene (6 bases). Germline loops: CDR1 LGHDT, CDR2 YNNKEL (reference sequence). The CDR3 is made up of 16 amino acids. The V gene lost 1 base and the J gene lost 1 base, with 10 bases spanning the gap. CDR3 sequence reads: CASSQGLGQNTGELFF. The CDR3 DNA sequence: TGTGCCAGCAGCCAAGGCCTGGGACAGAACACCGGGGAGCTGTTTTTT.

This clonotype showed up just once. CDR3 residues: CASSLADSYNEQFF. The CDR3 DNA is TGTGCCAGCAGCCTAGCGGATTCCTACAATGAGCAGTTCTTC. The chain carries TRBV3-1 and TRBJ2-1; D possibly corresponds to TRBD2 (6 bases). V shed 4 bases and J shed 1 base, with 8 bases lying between them. The V gene's germline CDR1 is LGHDT and CDR2 YNNKEL (reference sequence). The CDR3 is 14 residues long.

The J gene is TRBJ2-2, the V gene TRBV11-2; the match to TRBD2 covers 8 bases. Germline trimming cut 7 bases from V and 3 bases from J; bases unmatched to any gene: 4. This CDR3 spans 14 amino acids. The V gene's germline CDR1 is SGHAT and CDR2 FQNNGV. CDR3 loop: CASTRGGYTGELFF. CDR3 in DNA: TGTGCCAGCACCCGGGGGGGATACACCGGGGAGCTGTTTTTT.

The chain has TRBV15 and TRBJ2-1; weak D call: TRBD1 (6 bases). The CDR3 covers 15 residues. Trimming cost V 5 bases and J 5 bases, with 16 bases left between them. Germline V gene sequence: CDR1 LNHNV, CDR2 YYDKDF (reference sequence). CDR3: CATSFIQGDHNEQFF. The CDR3 DNA is TGTGCCACCAGCTTTATACAGGGTGACCACAATGAGCAGTTCTTC.

The genes are TRBV7-9 and TRBJ2-7, with D perhaps assigned TRBD1 or TRBD2 (5 bases each). The germline CDR1 and CDR2 sequences are SEHNR and FQNEAQ (reference sequence). The CDR3 length is 16 residues. V lost 0 bases and J lost 3, with 15 bases in between. The CDR3 region has the DNA TGTGCCAGCAGCTTAGCGGGGGATAAGGCTGGCTACGAGCAGTACTTC. This gives the protein CASSLAGDKAGYEQYF.

The chain carries TRBV4-3 and TRBJ2-7; maybe TRBD2 (6 bases). The ends were cut back, 0 bases at V and 2 bases at J, with 8 bases in the middle. This CDR3 is built from 14 residues. CDR1 LGHNA and CDR2 YSLEER come from the germline V gene. The CDR3 sequence is CASSQDPGAYEQYF. As DNA, the CDR3 is TGCGCCAGCAGCCAAGATCCGGGGGCCTACGAGCAGTACTTC.

J is TRBJ1-5 and V is TRBV2; 9 bases are shared with TRBD1. J gave up 4 bases and V 8 bases, and 6 bases lay outside the gene matches. Germline CDR1 SNHLY, CDR2 FYNNEI. CDR3 length: 14 residues. The CDR3 sequence is CASQGQGLNQPQHF. Here the CDR3 DNA reads TGTGCCAGCCAGGGACAGGGATTGAATCAGCCCCAGCATTTT.